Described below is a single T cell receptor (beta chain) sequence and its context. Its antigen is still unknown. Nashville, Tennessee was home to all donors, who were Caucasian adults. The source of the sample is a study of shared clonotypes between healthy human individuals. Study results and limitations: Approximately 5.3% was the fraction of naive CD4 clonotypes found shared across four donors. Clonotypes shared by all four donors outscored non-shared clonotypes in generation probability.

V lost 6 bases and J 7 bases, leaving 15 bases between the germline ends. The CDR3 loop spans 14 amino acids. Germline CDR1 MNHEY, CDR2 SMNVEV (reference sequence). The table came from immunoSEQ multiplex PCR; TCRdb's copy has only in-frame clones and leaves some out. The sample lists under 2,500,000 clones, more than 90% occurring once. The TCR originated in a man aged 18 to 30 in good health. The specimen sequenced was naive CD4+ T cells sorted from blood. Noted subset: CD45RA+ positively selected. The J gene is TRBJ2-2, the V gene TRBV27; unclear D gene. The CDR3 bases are TGTGCCAGCAGCGGTTTCGAGATACTCGGGGAGCTGTTTTTT. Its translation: CASSGFEILGELFF.